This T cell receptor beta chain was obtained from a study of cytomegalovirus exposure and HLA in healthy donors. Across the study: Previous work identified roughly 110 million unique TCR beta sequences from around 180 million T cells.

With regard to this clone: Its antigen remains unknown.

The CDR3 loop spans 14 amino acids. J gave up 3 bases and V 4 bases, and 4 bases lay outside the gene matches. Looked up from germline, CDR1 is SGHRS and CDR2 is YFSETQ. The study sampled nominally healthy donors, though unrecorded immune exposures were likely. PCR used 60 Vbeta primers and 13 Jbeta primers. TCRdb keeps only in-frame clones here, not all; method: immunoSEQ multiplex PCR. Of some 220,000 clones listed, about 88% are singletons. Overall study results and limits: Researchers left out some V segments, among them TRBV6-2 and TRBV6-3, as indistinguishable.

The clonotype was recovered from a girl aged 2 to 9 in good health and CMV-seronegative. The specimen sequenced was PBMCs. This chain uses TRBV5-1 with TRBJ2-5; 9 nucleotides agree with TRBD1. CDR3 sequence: CASSIRDREETQYF. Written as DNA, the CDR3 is TGCGCCAGCAGCATCCGGGACAGGGAAGAGACCCAGTACTTC.